This T cell receptor beta chain was captured by sequencing in a study of T cell responses to AZD1222 COVID-19 vaccine. Study findings and constraints: Baseline testing showed seropositivity in only 5 or 6 AZD1222 recipients.

The data were produced by immunoSEQ multiplex PCR, yet TCRdb's version contains in-frame clones alone and is incomplete. The sample lists some 130,000 clones; about 87% were seen once. Germline loops: CDR1 LGHNA, CDR2 YSLEER. CDR3 length: 17 residues. Trimming shortened V by 0 bases and J by 0 bases, and 9 bases separated the two germline ends. For this clone: No antigen is known for it.

The sample was peripheral blood, taken on day 0 of AZD1222 vaccination. This receptor was taken from an adult in good health. The V and J genes are TRBV4-3 and TRBJ2-6; D is ambiguous. The CDR3 region has the DNA TGCGCCAGCAGCCAAGACTTAGGAGTCTCTGGGGCCAACGTCCTGACTTTC. As protein: CASSQDLGVSGANVLTF.